These 26 T cell receptor beta chains were all obtained from the same sample, sequenced in a study of cytomegalovirus exposure and HLA in healthy donors. Vbeta (60) and Jbeta (13) primers were used in the PCR. Produced via immunoSEQ multiplex PCR; TCRdb's table is partial and in-frame only. The data contain about 160,000 clones, around 72% of them seen just once; the ten biggest clones take up around 7%. The sample was PBMCs. Receptors originate from a woman in her thirties or forties in good health and CMV-seropositive.

This clone came up a few times. The chain recombines TRBV5-1 with TRBJ2-6; maybe TRBD2 (6 bases). The CDR3 has 17 residues. The V gene lost 1 base and the J gene lost 3 bases, with 14 bases spanning the gap. Germline CDR1 is SGHRS and CDR2 is YFSETQ. The CDR3 loop reads CASSLPMSGFGANVLTF. The CDR3, as DNA: TGCGCCAGCAGCTTGCCGATGAGCGGGTTTGGGGCCAACGTCCTGACTTTC.

The chain is built from TRBV30 and TRBJ2-2; D may be TRBD1 (5 bases). Trimming took off 4 bases at V and 6 bases at J, with 12 bases between the two ends. The CDR3 has 13 residues. Germline CDR1 reads GTSNPN; CDR2 reads SVGIG (reference sequence). CDR3 bases: TGTGCCTGGACCCTAAGGGGCGCCGGGGAGCTGTTTTTT. Its protein product is CAWTLRGAGELFF.

V and J are TRBV19 and TRBJ1-1, with TRBD1 as a possible D gene (5 bases). The CDR3 has 16 residues. The germline gives CDR1 LNHDA, CDR2 SQIVND (reference sequence). Trimming stripped 5 bases from V and 4 bases from J, with 20 bases between. CDR3 protein: CASSRARGGGVTEAFF. For the CDR3, the DNA is TGTGCCAGTAGTCGTGCTAGAGGCGGAGGGGTCACTGAAGCTTTCTTT.

The chain uses TRBV11-2 and TRBJ2-4, with D possibly TRBD1 on 6 matching bases. In germline, CDR1 is SGHAT, CDR2 FQNNGV. The CDR3 runs 14 residues. V was shortened by 7 bases and J by 8 bases, with 18 bases between the two germline ends. CDR3 region: CASTTGTPPDIQYF. The DNA for the CDR3 is TGTGCCAGCACCACGGGGACACCACCAGACATTCAGTACTTC.

The chain uses TRBV2 and TRBJ2-5; D is undetermined. The CDR3 runs to 12 residues. Trimming pared 4 bases from V and 5 bases from J, leaving 8 bases between. Per the germline V gene, CDR1 is SNHLY and CDR2 is FYNNEI. Here the CDR3 reads CASSAQRETQYF. CDR3 DNA sequence: TGTGCCAGCAGTGCTCAGAGGGAGACCCAGTACTTC.

Comment on this clone: Other nucleotide sequences from this sample produce the same CDR3. V and J are TRBV6-5 and TRBJ1-2; D is undetermined. This CDR3 contains 13 residues. Germline values: CDR1 MNHEY, CDR2 SVGAGI. Trimming cost V 3 bases and J 2 bases, with 7 bases left between them. The CDR3: CASSYFQNYGYTF. Here the CDR3 DNA reads TGTGCCAGCAGTTATTTTCAGAACTATGGCTACACCTTC.

This clone came up a few times. The chain joins TRBV7-8 to TRBJ1-1; no definite D call. The V end lost 1 base, the J end lost 2 bases, and 8 bases lay between the germline ends. The CDR3 has 14 amino acids. Per the germline V gene, CDR1 is SGHVS and CDR2 is FQNEAQ. The CDR3 region is CASSLDYFNTEAFF. CDR3 nucleotides: TGTGCCAGCAGCTTAGACTATTTTAACACTGAAGCTTTCTTT.

The V and J genes are TRBV4-3 and TRBJ1-1, with 7 bases aligning to TRBD1. The germline gives CDR1 LGHNA, CDR2 YSLEER. There are 16 residues in the CDR3. Trimming removed 1 base from V and 6 bases from J; junction bases left unmatched: 11. This CDR3 reads CASSQGRSGGSAEAFF. The CDR3 nucleotides are TGCGCCAGCAGCCAAGGACGGTCAGGGGGATCAGCTGAAGCTTTCTTT.

This chain uses TRBV29-1 with TRBJ1-1; D might be TRBD1 (5 bases). CDR3 size: 14 residues. The germline V gene has CDR1 SQVTM and CDR2 ANQGSEA. Trimming cost V 4 bases and J 6 bases, with 18 bases left between them. CDR3 bases: TGCAGCGTTGGGATGGCGGGGGGTCGAGCTGAAGCTTTCTTT. Translation gives CSVGMAGGRAEAFF.

This chain joins TRBV30 and TRBJ1-5; TRBD1 agrees at 10 bases. The germline V gene encodes CDR1 GTSNPN and CDR2 SVGIG (reference sequence). This CDR3 contains 13 residues. With V trimmed by 3 bases and J by 8 bases, 4 bases remained unmatched. The CDR3: CAWRGDRGEPQHF. The CDR3, as DNA: TGTGCCTGGAGAGGGGACAGGGGTGAGCCCCAGCATTTT.

This clone showed up just once. This chain uses TRBV5-1 with TRBJ2-5; TRBD1 is a possible D gene (5 bases). Germline V gene data show CDR1 as SGHRS and CDR2 as YFSETQ. The CDR3 is made up of 14 amino acids. Trimming pared 4 bases from V and 5 bases from J, leaving 15 bases between. CDR3 residues: CASSTGRSAETQYF. As DNA, the CDR3 is TGCGCCAGCAGCACAGGACGCTCCGCGGAGACCCAGTACTTC.

This clone came up once. The chain employs TRBV6-5 and TRBJ1-1, with 9 bases that match TRBD1. The CDR3 consists of 12 residues. The germline CDR1 and CDR2 sequences are MNHEY and SVGAGI. With V trimmed by 6 bases and J by 11 bases, 7 bases remained unmatched. CDR3 sequence reads: CASRGTGMSAFF. DNA of the CDR3: TGTGCCAGCAGGGGGACAGGGATGTCGGCTTTCTTT.

With regard to this clone: At one end the junction does not follow the germline gene, possibly because of a read error. The chain links TRBV7-7 to TRBJ2-5; 15 nucleotides agree with TRBD2. The CDR3 totals 16 residues. The germline V gene encodes CDR1 SSHAT and CDR2 FNYEAQ (reference sequence). CDR3 residues: CASSGGLAGGEETQYF. CDR3 coding DNA: TGTGCTAGCAGCGGGGGACTAGCGGGGGGAGAAGAGACCCAGTACTTC. The full variable domain, its missing parts supplied by reference TRBV7-7 and TRBJ2-5, is GAGVSQSPRYKVTKRGQDVTLRCDPISSHATLYWYQQALGQGPEFLTYFNYEAQPDKSGLPSDRFSAERPEGSISTLTIQRTEQRDSAMYRCASSGGLAGGEETQYFGPGTRLLVL.

The rearrangement uses TRBV30 and TRBJ1-2, with D unresolved. The germline CDR1 and CDR2 sequences are GTSNPN and SVGIG (reference sequence). Trimming stripped 2 bases from V and 0 bases from J, with 13 bases between. The CDR3 spans 15 residues. The CDR3 reads CAWSTAGRANYGYTF. The CDR3 nucleotides read TGTGCCTGGAGTACCGCGGGAAGAGCTAACTATGGCTACACCTTC.

The chain has TRBV27 and TRBJ1-4; a weak D match, TRBD1 (5 bases). The germline V gene encodes CDR1 MNHEY and CDR2 SMNVEV (reference sequence). Trimming shortened V by 6 bases and J by 7 bases, and 15 bases separated the two germline ends. The CDR3 runs to 14 residues. The CDR3 reads CASSLGQGLEKLFF. CDR3 coding DNA: TGTGCCAGCAGCCTGGGTCAGGGCCTTGAAAAACTGTTTTTT.

This chain uses TRBV6-4 with TRBJ2-3, with unresolved D. Germline CDR1 reads MRHNA; CDR2 reads SNTAGT. V dropped 5 bases and J dropped 1 base, with 13 bases sitting between them. The CDR3 has 15 amino acids. For the CDR3, the DNA is TGTGCCAGCAGTTCCCCCCTTGAGGGCACAGATACGCAGTATTTT. This gives the protein CASSSPLEGTDTQYF.

The chain uses TRBV5-6 and TRBJ2-5; D remains ambiguous. The CDR3 contains 13 residues. Trimming pared 5 bases from V and 1 base from J, leaving 9 bases between. CDR1 and CDR2 from the germline V gene are SGHDT and YYEEEE. CDR3 in amino acids: CASRYIAQETQYF. CDR3 DNA sequence: TGTGCCAGCAGGTACATAGCCCAAGAGACCCAGTACTTC.

The chain has TRBV6-1 and TRBJ1-2; perhaps TRBD1 as D (6 bases). The ends were cut back, 7 bases at V and 1 base at J, with 16 bases in the middle. CDR3 length: 15 residues. The V gene's germline CDR1 is MNHNS and CDR2 SASEGT. In nucleotides, the CDR3 is TGTGCCAGCAAAATATCGGACAGATTTAACTATGGCTACACCTTC. This codes for CASKISDRFNYGYTF.

The table lists this clone with a few counts. The rearrangement joins TRBV15 to TRBJ2-1, with 8 bases aligning to TRBD2. This CDR3 comprises 21 residues. CDR1 and CDR2 (germline): LNHNV, YYDKDF (reference sequence). J was trimmed by 0 bases and V by 4 bases; bases with no gene match: 20. The CDR3 DNA follows: TGTGCCACCAGCAATGTGGGGTTGGCGGGGGGACAACGAAGCTCCTACAATGAGCAGTTCTTC. Translated: CATSNVGLAGGQRSSYNEQFF.

The rearrangement uses TRBV6-4 and TRBJ1-1, with TRBD1 as a possible D gene (6 bases). Germline loops: CDR1 MRHNA, CDR2 SNTAGT. Trimming took off 6 bases at V and 2 bases at J, with 10 bases between the two ends. The CDR3 sequence is 13 residues long. CDR3 residues: CASRATGNTEAFF. DNA of the CDR3: TGTGCCAGCAGAGCGACAGGTAACACTGAAGCTTTCTTT.

This clone appeared a single time. The CDR3 DNA follows: TGTGCCAGCGGAAGCGGGGGGGCAGCAGATACGCAGTATTTT. Translation: CASGSGGAADTQYF. V and J are TRBV6-6 and TRBJ2-3; 10 positions agree with TRBD2. CDR1 is MNHNY, CDR2 SVGAGI, per germline (reference sequence). The trim removed 8 bases at V and 4 bases at J, leaving 6 bases unmatched. This CDR3 region has 14 residues.

This chain connects TRBV6-1 to TRBJ1-6; a weak D match, TRBD1 (5 bases). V lost 6 bases and J 8 bases, leaving 14 bases between the germline ends. Germline CDR1 and CDR2: MNHNS and SASEGT. CDR3 length: 14 residues. The CDR3 bases are TGTGCCAGCAGGCCGACAGAGTTTGATTCACCCCTCCACTTT. Protein sequence: CASRPTEFDSPLHF.

The chain carries TRBV7-6 and TRBJ2-3; 9 bases match TRBD2. CDR3 size: 17 residues. Per germline, CDR1 SGHVS and CDR2 FNYEAQ. V trimming: 1 base; J trimming: 7 bases; junction bases outside the gene matches: 12. The CDR3 DNA is TGTGCCAGCAGCTTAGAGGTTGCGGGGGGGCCGCGCTATACGCAGTATTTT. Amino acid sequence: CASSLEVAGGPRYTQYF.

V is TRBV7-2 and J is TRBJ2-2; tentative D call: TRBD1 (5 bases). The CDR3 is made up of 14 amino acids. Germline V gene lookup returns CDR1 SGHTA and CDR2 FQGNSA. Trimming cost V 4 bases and J 8 bases, with 14 bases left between them. The CDR3 region has the DNA TGTGCCAGCAGCTCCAGACAGACCAAGGGGGAGCTGTTTTTT. Translated: CASSSRQTKGELFF.

This chain connects TRBV7-3 to TRBJ1-1; D uncertain. This CDR3 contains 13 residues. The V end lost 3 bases, the J end lost 2 bases, and 7 bases lay between the germline ends. Per germline, CDR1 SGHTA and CDR2 FQGTGA. This CDR3 is CASSFGRNTEAFF. The CDR3 DNA reads TGTGCCAGCAGCTTTGGTAGAAACACTGAAGCTTTCTTT.

This chain connects TRBV19 to TRBJ1-2; 10 positions match TRBD1. Trimming cost V 5 bases and J 3 bases; bases outside gene matches: 12. The length of the CDR3 is 17 residues. CDR1 is LNHDA and CDR2 is SQIVND in the germline V gene (reference sequence). Here the CDR3 reads CASSGRDRGAGYYGYTF. The CDR3 DNA reads as TGTGCCAGTAGTGGCCGGGACAGGGGAGCGGGGTACTATGGCTACACCTTC.